This passage covers 9 T cell receptor beta chains from one sample sequenced in a study of T cell repertoires in cytomegalovirus infection. TCRdb analysed the reads with MiXCR anew, one entry per CDR3 protein. The top ten hold less than 15% of the sample, which has a few hundred thousand distinct CDR3 sequences, around a quarter seen once. Sequenced: PBMCs. These receptors were taken from a human donor in good health (CMV status not recorded). Some clones in this sample may be carry-over from other donors' samples.

This rearrangement joins TRBV20-1 to TRBJ2-3; D is undetermined. Deletions cut 3 bases from V and 4 bases from J, with 11 bases between. Germline CDR1 reads DFQATT; CDR2 reads SNEGSKA (reference sequence). The CDR3 sequence is 13 residues long. The DNA for the CDR3 is TGCAGTGCTAGGGTACAGACCCCAGATACGCAGTATTTT. It is translated as CSARVQTPDTQYF.

This chain connects TRBV7-6 to TRBJ1-3; D remains unclear. Germline CDR1 is SGHVS and CDR2 is FNYEAQ. V was shortened by 4 bases and J by 1 base, with 8 bases between the two germline ends. The CDR3 runs to 14 residues. The CDR3 loop is CASSSLMSGNTIYF. The CDR3 nucleotides are TGTGCCAGCAGCTCTCTTATGTCTGGAAACACCATATATTTT.

The chain carries TRBV6-2 or TRBV6-3 and TRBJ1-5; no clear D. From germline, CDR1 is MNHEY and CDR2 SVGEGT. The CDR3 length is 14 residues. V was shortened by 8 bases and J by 3 bases, with 14 bases between the two germline ends. CDR3 coding DNA: TGTGCCAGCTCCGCATCAGTCTCCAATCAGCCCCAGCATTTT. Translated, it gives CASSASVSNQPQHF.

The rearrangement joins TRBV10-3 to TRBJ2-7, with D unclear. The CDR3 consists of 12 residues. Germline V gene data show CDR1 as ENHRY and CDR2 as SYGVKD. V lost 6 bases and J 6 bases, leaving 12 bases between the germline ends. The CDR3 loop is CAISAGMGEQYF. The DNA for the CDR3 is TGTGCCATCAGCGCTGGTATGGGCGAGCAGTACTTC.

Many counts were recorded for this clonotype. The chain employs TRBV27 and TRBJ2-7; D ambiguous. Per the germline V gene, CDR1 is MNHEY and CDR2 is SMNVEV (reference sequence). This CDR3 has 13 amino acids. Between the trimmed V and J ends, which lost 0 bases and 6 bases, there was a span of 9 bases. CDR3 residues: CASSLSWGTEQYF. The CDR3 DNA sequence: TGTGCCAGCAGTTTATCGTGGGGTACCGAGCAGTACTTC.

This clonotype was counted a few times. The V gene is TRBV28, the J gene TRBJ2-5; 12 bases align to TRBD2. The CDR3 has 16 amino acids. Germline V gives CDR1 MDHEN, CDR2 SYDVKM. Germline trimming cut 8 bases from V and 0 bases from J; bases unmatched to any gene: 7. CDR3 nucleotide sequence: TGTGCCAGCGGGATCGGGACTAGCGGGCACCAAGAGACCCAGTACTTC. Translating it yields CASGIGTSGHQETQYF.

The chain is built from TRBV12-3 or TRBV12-4 and TRBJ2-1; weak D call: TRBD1 (6 bases). V gave up 6 bases and J gave up 3 bases, with 15 bases separating them. The CDR3 covers 15 residues. CDR3 sequence reads: CASRLTGWGYNEQFF. CDR3 sequence (DNA): TGTGCCAGCAGGCTTACAGGGTGGGGCTACAATGAGCAGTTCTTC.

This clonotype occurred a few times. The chain combines TRBV7-2 with TRBJ2-3; no clear D. CDR1 SGHTA and CDR2 FQGNSA come from the germline V gene. CDR3 length: 13 amino acids. Trimming pared 5 bases from V and 4 bases from J, leaving 10 bases between. DNA of the CDR3: TGTGCCAGCAGCCTCACGGGCCCAGATACGCAGTATTTT. Residues: CASSLTGPDTQYF.

J is TRBJ2-1 and V is TRBV20-1; TRBD1 matches at 7 bases. CDR3 length equals 12 residues. Germline V gene lookup returns CDR1 DFQATT and CDR2 SNEGSKA (reference sequence). V trimming: 1 base; J trimming: 9 bases; junction bases outside the gene matches: 3. The CDR3 is CSARGGGGEQFF. In nucleotides, the CDR3 is TGCAGTGCTAGAGGAGGGGGCGGTGAGCAGTTCTTC.